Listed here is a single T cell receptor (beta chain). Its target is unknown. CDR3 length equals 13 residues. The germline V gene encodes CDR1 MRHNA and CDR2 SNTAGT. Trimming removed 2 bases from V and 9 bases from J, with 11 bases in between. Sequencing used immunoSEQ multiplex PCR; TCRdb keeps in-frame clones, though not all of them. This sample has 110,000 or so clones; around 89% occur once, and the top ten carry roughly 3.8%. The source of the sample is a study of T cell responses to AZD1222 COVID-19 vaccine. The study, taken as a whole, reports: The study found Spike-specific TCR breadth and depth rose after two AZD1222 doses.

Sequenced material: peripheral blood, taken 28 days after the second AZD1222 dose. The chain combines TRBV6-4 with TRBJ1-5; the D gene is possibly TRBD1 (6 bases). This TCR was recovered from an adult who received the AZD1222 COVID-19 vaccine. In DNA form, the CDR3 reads TGTGCCAGCAGTGACGGCAGGGGTTTGCCCCAGCATTTT. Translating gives CASSDGRGLPQHF.